These 32 T cell receptor beta chains were sequenced from one sample in a study of T cells in Graves' hyperthyroidism and ophthalmopathy. RNA transcripts gave rise to amplified TCR beta CDR3 regions. HTBI primers were employed in a first-round RT-PCR of the TCR CDR3. TCRdb reprocessed the multiplex PCR reads with MiXCR, giving one entry per CDR3 protein. Of 300,000 to 450,000 distinct CDR3 sequences in the sample, around 15% were seen once. Source material: blood. Source of these receptors: a woman in her 30s with Graves' ophthalmopathy.

This clonotype was seen ten or more times. The chain carries TRBV6-1 and TRBJ1-6; possibly TRBD1 for D (6 bases). The CDR3 consists of 18 residues. The V end lost 5 bases, the J end lost 9 bases, and 26 bases lay between the germline ends. CDR1 MNHNS and CDR2 SASEGT come from the germline V gene. CDR3 nucleotides: TGTGCCAGCAGTAAACGCGGGACATCGCGGGCGGGGAGTTCACCCCTCCACTTT. Protein sequence: CASSKRGTSRAGSSPLHF.

This clonotype came up many times. In DNA, the CDR3 is TGTGCCTGGAAAGGGAAGGGGACAGCCACAGATACGCAGTATTTT. It yields the protein CAWKGKGTATDTQYF. V usage is TRBV30 and J usage is TRBJ2-3; 7 bases map to TRBD1. Germline V gives CDR1 GTSNPN, CDR2 SVGIG (reference sequence). This CDR3 is 15 amino acids long. With 4 bases clipped from V and 2 bases from J, the junction kept 9 bases outside the gene matches.

This clonotype was counted ten times or more. V usage is TRBV2 and J usage is TRBJ2-7; D gene ambiguous. Trimming took off 6 bases at V and 0 bases at J, with 15 bases between the two ends. This CDR3 comprises 15 residues. Per germline, CDR1 SNHLY and CDR2 FYNNEI. Here the CDR3 reads CASSDVGIPSYEQYF. Written as DNA, the CDR3 is TGTGCCAGCAGCGACGTAGGGATTCCCTCCTACGAGCAGTACTTC.

This clonotype was detected ten times or more. The chain combines TRBV2 with TRBJ2-1, with TRBD1 identical over 10 bases. The CDR3 loop spans 16 amino acids. CDR1 and CDR2 from the germline V gene are SNHLY and FYNNEI. The V and J ends lost 1 base and 4 bases, in that order; junction bases with no gene match: 4. For the CDR3, the DNA is TGTGCCAGCAGTGAAGTGGGACAGGGGTTTTACAATGAGCAGTTCTTC. This sequence encodes CASSEVGQGFYNEQFF.

This clonotype occurred a few times. A junction end diverges from the germline sequence, so it may reflect a read error. The CDR3: CASSLGQGALEQFF. CDR3 nucleotides: TGTGCTAGCAGCTTAGGACAGGGGGCGTTGGAGCAGTTCTTC. The rearrangement links TRBV7-7 to TRBJ2-1, with 11 bases lining up with TRBD1. The CDR3 has 14 amino acids. Germline V lookup: CDR1 SSHAT, CDR2 FNYEAQ (reference sequence).

J is TRBJ2-2 and V is TRBV6-4, with D uncertain. Trimming stripped 11 bases from V and 4 bases from J, with 11 bases between. Germline CDR1 and CDR2: MRHNA and SNTAGT. The CDR3 is made up of 12 amino acids. The CDR3 region is CAHIRGTGELFF. The CDR3 bases are TGTGCCCATATAAGAGGCACCGGGGAGCTGTTTTTT.

CDR3 residues: CASSLDRDSPLHF. CDR3 nucleotide sequence: TGTGCCAGCAGCCTTGACAGAGATTCACCCCTCCACTTT. The rearrangement uses TRBV5-6 and TRBJ1-6; a possible D gene is TRBD1 (5 bases). Trimming removed 4 bases from V and 8 bases from J, with 10 bases in between. The CDR3 has 13 residues. CDR1 and CDR2 (germline): SGHDT, YYEEEE.

This clonotype was detected many times. The chain recombines TRBV11-2 with TRBJ2-7; 12 bases agree with TRBD1. This CDR3 comprises 18 residues. CDR1 is SGHAT and CDR2 is FQNNGV in the germline V gene. V trimming: 5 bases; J trimming: 4 bases; junction bases outside the gene matches: 15. DNA for the CDR3: TGTGCCAGCAGCCCCGGGACAGGGGGCTTTTCACTGGCGTACGAGCAGTACTTC. It codes for CASSPGTGGFSLAYEQYF.

In regard to this clonotype: This may arise from a read error, as a much more abundant clone is one base away. V is TRBV6-1 and J is TRBJ2-3; possible D gene TRBD2, 8 bases. CDR1 is MNHNS and CDR2 is SASEGT in the germline V gene. The CDR3 is 14 amino acids. The CDR3 region is CAISVSSGTDTRYF. The CDR3 DNA follows: TGTGCCATCAGTGTGAGTAGCGGGACAGATACGCGGTATTTT.

The table lists this clonotype with many counts. The rearrangement links TRBV12-3 or TRBV12-4 to TRBJ1-1; the D gene is possibly TRBD1 (5 bases). V lost 5 bases and J 3 bases, leaving 16 bases between the germline ends. This CDR3 region has 15 residues. The CDR3 region has the DNA TGTGCCAGCAGTACGTCAGGGTACAGTGACACTGAAGCTTTCTTT. Translated: CASSTSGYSDTEAFF.

This clonotype was seen repeatedly, ten times or more. The chain is built from TRBV27 and TRBJ1-5; D call uncertain. Germline-derived CDR1 and CDR2 are MNHEY and SMNVEV (reference sequence). Trimming removed 3 bases at V and 6 bases at J, with 12 bases between. CDR3 length: 14 amino acids. The CDR3 protein is CASSFSGSAQPQHF. The DNA of the CDR3 is TGTGCCAGCAGTTTCAGCGGTTCCGCTCAGCCCCAGCATTTT.

This clonotype came up many times. The chain is built from TRBV6-1 and TRBJ1-2; tentatively, D is TRBD1 (5 bases). Trimming left V 2 bases short and J 5 bases short, with 12 bases between. This CDR3 has 14 residues. The germline V gene has CDR1 MNHNS and CDR2 SASEGT. CDR3 in amino acids: CASSEHRKGYGYTF. In DNA form, the CDR3 reads TGTGCCAGCAGTGAACACAGGAAAGGGTATGGCTACACCTTC.

This clonotype occurred many times. V usage is TRBV18 and J usage is TRBJ1-2; 8 nucleotides agree with TRBD1. Germline V gives CDR1 KGHSH, CDR2 LQKENI. V was clipped by 6 bases and J by 6 bases; unmatched bases: 15. This CDR3 has 16 residues. As DNA, the CDR3 is TGTGCCAGCTCGATCCTTGAGCAGGGGGCTTCGGATGGCTACACCTTC. This codes for CASSILEQGASDGYTF.

This clonotype was observed a handful of times. J is TRBJ2-2 and V is TRBV24-1; D is unclear. The CDR3 consists of 14 residues. The V gene's germline CDR1 is KGHDR and CDR2 SFDVKD. V was pared by 5 bases and J by 8 bases, with 14 bases between. The CDR3: CATSAGRASGELFF. In DNA, the CDR3 is TGTGCCACCAGTGCCGGCCGGGCCTCTGGGGAGCTGTTTTTT.

The chain carries TRBV25-1 and TRBJ2-5; 9 bases match TRBD2. Germline lookup yields CDR1 MGHDK and CDR2 SYGVNS. The ends lost 2 bases at V and 4 bases at J; junction bases unmatched: 5. The CDR3 has 15 residues. This chain's CDR3 is CASSEEGSGGETQYF. CDR3 nucleotides: TGTGCCAGCAGTGAAGAGGGTAGCGGGGGAGAGACCCAGTACTTC. Combining the CDR3 with reference TRBV25-1 and TRBJ2-5 gives the whole variable domain EADIYQTPRYLVIGTGKKITLECSQTMGHDKMYWYQQDPGMELHLIHYSYGVNSTEKGDLSSESTVSRIRTEHFPLTLESARPSHTSQYLCASSEEGSGGETQYFGPGTRLLVL.

This clonotype was seen a single time. A read error is possible here, since a much larger clone lies one base away. This chain joins TRBV5-1 and TRBJ2-5, with 7 bases identical to TRBD1. The CDR3 has 14 amino acids. Per germline, CDR1 SGHRS and CDR2 YFSETQ. CDR3 sequence reads: CVSSPGTVEETQYF. The CDR3 DNA follows: TGCGTCAGCAGCCCTGGGACAGTAGAAGAGACCCAGTACTTC.

This clonotype has ten or more counts. The chain uses TRBV27 and TRBJ2-3; D is ambiguous. The length of the CDR3 is 15 residues. The V end lost 2 bases, the J end lost 2 bases, and 11 bases lay between the germline ends. The germline V gene has CDR1 MNHEY and CDR2 SMNVEV (reference sequence). Here the CDR3 DNA reads TGTGCCAGCAGTTTACCCGGCCATACCACAGATACGCAGTATTTT. Translated, it gives CASSLPGHTTDTQYF.

This clonotype came up many times. This chain connects TRBV9 to TRBJ2-7, with 11 bases lining up with TRBD2. After removal of 4 bases from V and 1 base from J, the junction contained 16 bases not matched to a gene. Germline V CDR1 and CDR2: SGDLS, YYNGEE. CDR3 size: 19 residues. The CDR3 DNA reads TGTGCCAGCAGCCCCCAAGGCGGTAGCGGGGGGGCCTGGTCCTACGAGCAGTACTTC. Its translation is CASSPQGGSGGAWSYEQYF.

This clonotype has a count of ten or more. The chain has TRBV7-3 and TRBJ2-1, with D perhaps given as TRBD1 or TRBD2 (5 bases each). The CDR3 spans 14 residues. V was clipped by 2 bases and J by 5 bases, with 10 bases between them. Looked up from germline, CDR1 is SGHTA and CDR2 is FQGTGA. CDR3 sequence (DNA): TGTGCCAGCAGCTTAGTGGGGGTTCACAATGAGCAGTTCTTC. Translated: CASSLVGVHNEQFF.

This clonotype was found many times. The chain combines TRBV30 with TRBJ2-7; TRBD1 aligns across 8 bases. The CDR3 is 11 amino acids. The V gene end was trimmed by 8 bases and the J gene end by 7 bases; junction bases not matched to a gene: 7. In germline, CDR1 is GTSNPN, CDR2 SVGIG (reference sequence). For the CDR3, the DNA is TGTGCCAGCACCAGGGGGCGGGAGCAGTACTTC. Its translation is CASTRGREQYF.

This clonotype was counted at least ten times. The chain links TRBV10-3 to TRBJ2-2, with D perhaps TRBD2 (6 bases). The V end lost 6 bases, the J end lost 1 base, and 12 bases lay between the germline ends. Germline V gene data show CDR1 as ENHRY and CDR2 as SYGVKD. The CDR3 is 15 residues long. The CDR3 DNA follows: TGTGCCATCAGGGATAGCGGACGGAACACCGGGGAGCTGTTTTTT. This sequence encodes CAIRDSGRNTGELFF.

The chain employs TRBV2 and TRBJ2-2; 10 positions agree with TRBD2. The germline V gene has CDR1 SNHLY and CDR2 FYNNEI. After removal of 5 bases from V and 2 bases from J, the junction contained 11 bases not matched to a gene. The CDR3 is 18 residues long. CDR3 nucleotides: TGTGCCAGCAGTCCGTTTAGCGGGGGGATCTTTAACACCGGGGAGCTGTTTTTT. The encoded protein is CASSPFSGGIFNTGELFF.

This chain connects TRBV27 to TRBJ2-1; 7 nucleotides line up with TRBD2. V shed 2 bases and J 10 bases; nucleotides not matched to a gene: 23. The CDR3 runs 19 residues. Germline values: CDR1 MNHEY, CDR2 SMNVEV (reference sequence). The CDR3 sequence: CASSLRPTGVNGGIGEQFF. The DNA of the CDR3 is TGTGCCAGCAGTTTACGGCCCACCGGGGTTAACGGGGGGATCGGCGAGCAGTTCTTC.

The chain combines TRBV15 with TRBJ2-2, with a tentative D call TRBD1 (5 bases). The germline gives CDR1 LNHNV, CDR2 YYDKDF (reference sequence). The CDR3 extends over 14 amino acids. The V gene lost 1 base and the J gene lost 7 bases, with 10 bases spanning the gap. CDR3: CATSRAGLGGELFF. The CDR3 DNA reads TGTGCCACCAGCAGAGCAGGGTTGGGCGGGGAGCTGTTTTTT.

This clonotype was recorded at least ten times. The CDR3 here is CASSSDTGTDTQYF. Here the CDR3 DNA reads TGTGCCAGCAGTTCGGACACGGGCACAGATACGCAGTATTTT. This chain uses TRBV6-1 with TRBJ2-3, with D perhaps matching TRBD1 (5 bases). The CDR3 spans 14 residues. The germline V gene has CDR1 MNHNS and CDR2 SASEGT. Trimming left V 5 bases short and J 1 base short, with 10 bases between.

The V call is TRBV3-1, the J call TRBJ1-4; D gene uncertain. Germline CDR1 LGHDT, CDR2 YNNKEL (reference sequence). V was shortened by 3 bases and J by 2 bases, with 10 bases between the two germline ends. The CDR3 has 15 residues. CDR3 bases: TGTGCCAGCAGCCAGCTGGACGGGACTAATGAAAAACTGTTTTTT. Protein sequence: CASSQLDGTNEKLFF.

Comment on this clonotype: A read error is possible here, since a much larger clone lies one base away. This sequence joins TRBV2 and TRBJ2-5; 7 bases are a match to TRBD2. CDR3 length equals 15 residues. V was clipped by 11 bases and J by 3 bases; unmatched bases: 15. Germline V CDR1 and CDR2: SNHLY, FYNNEI. The DNA of the CDR3 is TGTGCCTCCCAGTTAGTGGGGGGGATTAAAGAGACCCAGTACTTC. Translation: CASQLVGGIKETQYF.

This clonotype was counted a few times. This sequence may be a read error, since a much larger clone differs from it by one base. V gene TRBV18 combines with J gene TRBJ1-4, with no clear D. Germline V lookup: CDR1 KGHSH, CDR2 LQKENI. The CDR3 covers 12 residues. V lost 5 bases and J lost 7, with 8 bases in between. The CDR3 is CASSGDSEKLFF. The CDR3 coding sequence is TGTGCCAGCTCAGGGGATAGTGAAAAACTGTTTTTT. The full variable domain, with the rest looked up from reference TRBV18 and TRBJ1-4, is NAGVMQNPRHLVRRRGQEARLRCSPMKGHSHVYWYRQLPEEGLKFMVYLQKENIIDESGMPKERFSAEFPKEGPSILRIQQVVRGDSAAYFCASSGDSEKLFFGSGTQLSVL.

This clonotype was recorded many times. The chain uses TRBV13 and TRBJ2-5, with 8 positions matching TRBD1. Trimming took 2 bases from V and 5 from J; bases not matched to a gene: 7. This CDR3 region has 15 residues. Germline V gene sequence: CDR1 PRHDT, CDR2 FYEKMQ (reference sequence). The CDR3 DNA sequence: TGTGCCAGCAGCTTAAAACAGGGGGTCGATGAGACCCAGTACTTC. It codes for CASSLKQGVDETQYF.

Points on this clonotype: A much bigger clone sits one base away, suggesting this may be a read error. This likely comes from a read error, as the CDR3 has no conserved phenylalanine or tryptophan at its end. The chain's CDR3 is CASSFIWPEAFL. The DNA of the CDR3 is TGTGCCAGCAGTTTTATCTGGCCTGAAGCTTTCCTT. The chain carries TRBV28 and TRBJ1-1, with D unresolved. With 3 bases removed from V and 6 bases from J, the gap between germline ends came to 8 bases. This CDR3 has 12 residues. Looked up from germline, CDR1 is MDHEN and CDR2 is SYDVKM.

In this sample, this clonotype turned up a few times. V and J are TRBV3-1 and TRBJ2-5; D not certain. This CDR3 contains 17 residues. From germline, CDR1 is LGHDT and CDR2 YNNKEL (reference sequence). The V gene lost 5 bases and the J gene lost 1 base, with 20 bases spanning the gap. The CDR3 loop reads CASSIVGFKVAQETQYF. CDR3 nucleotide sequence: TGTGCCAGCAGCATAGTTGGGTTTAAGGTGGCCCAAGAGACCCAGTACTTC.

This clonotype has a count of ten or more. The chain recombines TRBV20-1 with TRBJ1-6; maybe TRBD1 (5 bases). In germline, CDR1 is DFQATT, CDR2 SNEGSKA (reference sequence). The CDR3 covers 14 residues. V lost 0 bases to trimming and J lost 7 bases, with 10 bases between them. This CDR3 is CSARDLGGNSPLHF. The DNA of the CDR3 is TGCAGTGCTAGAGATCTCGGGGGGAATTCACCCCTCCACTTT.